This TCR beta chain was identified during a study of beta chain features in type 1 diabetes. Overall study results and limits: The VDJ junctions of type 1 diabetes patients carried fewer insertions and more deletions. All four CD4+ subsets of Type 1 diabetes patients contained TCRB CDR3s that were moderately but significantly shorter. Patients' naive, central memory and Treg TCRB repertoires seemed closer to one another than those of healthy donors.

Via CD45RO/CCR7/CD25/CD127/CD95/CD27, cells of the CD4+ naive, central memory, regulatory and stem cell-like memory subsets were sorted. The authors obtained over 98% purity in all sorted populations. This clone was recorded a few times. Its specificity is unknown. Expressed TCRB transcripts were sequenced, since all the RNA that had been isolated was reverse transcribed. Data came from immunoSEQ multiplex PCR; TCRdb stores just in-frame clones and leaves some out. The data contain roughly 340,000 clones, approximately 13% of them singletons. The sample taken for sequencing was naive CD4+ T cells from blood. The TCR originated in a young woman with type 1 diabetes.

The DNA of the CDR3 is TGTGCCAGCAGCAGACACCAGTACCAAGAGACCCAGTACTTC. Translated, it gives CASSRHQYQETQYF. The rearrangement uses TRBV5-6 and TRBJ2-5; D is uncertain. Trimming shortened V by 4 bases and J by 0 bases, and 10 bases separated the two germline ends. CDR3 length equals 14 residues. Germline-derived CDR1 and CDR2 are SGHDT and YYEEEE.